These 25 T cell receptor beta chains share one sample of origin, sequenced in a study of T cell responses to AZD1222 COVID-19 vaccine. Using immunoSEQ multiplex PCR, the repertoire was profiled, and TCRdb retains in-frame clones only, with some absent. The sample holds about 140,000 clones, roughly 89% seen once. Sequenced here: peripheral blood, sampled on day 0 of AZD1222 vaccination. The source is an adult in good health.

This clone was observed a single time. The chain employs TRBV24-1 and TRBJ1-3; D is undetermined. Trimming pared 3 bases from V and 4 bases from J, leaving 15 bases between. Germline V gene sequence: CDR1 KGHDR, CDR2 SFDVKD. This CDR3 spans 16 amino acids. CDR3 coding DNA: TGTGCCACCAGTGATGGACCCGGCCACAGAGGAAACACCATATATTTT. This encodes CATSDGPGHRGNTIYF.

This sequence joins TRBV27 and TRBJ2-3, with 15 bases aligning to TRBD2. This CDR3 is built from 19 residues. J lost 4 bases, V lost 5 bases, and 13 bases had no gene match. Germline V gene data show CDR1 as MNHEY and CDR2 as SMNVEV (reference sequence). As DNA, the CDR3 is TGTGCCAGCAGTCTTTACGAGGGACTAGCGGGAGGACGAGCAGATACGCAGTATTTT. This sequence encodes CASSLYEGLAGGRADTQYF.

This sequence joins TRBV29-1 and TRBJ1-5; the match to TRBD1 covers 7 bases. The CDR3 has 17 residues. V was pared by 6 bases and J by 1 base, with 15 bases of the junction left unmatched. Germline V gene sequence: CDR1 SQVTM, CDR2 ANQGSEA. The CDR3 region is CSVTLPGGVGSNQPQHF. Written as DNA, the CDR3 is TGCAGCGTAACCCTTCCAGGGGGGGTAGGAAGCAATCAGCCCCAGCATTTT.

The gene calls are TRBV2 and TRBJ1-1; TRBD1 agrees at 10 bases. This CDR3 comprises 15 residues. Germline-derived CDR1 and CDR2 are SNHLY and FYNNEI. V shed 6 bases, J shed 5 bases, and the junction held 9 bases outside the gene matches. CDR3: CASSDRGLLWTEAFF. DNA for the CDR3: TGTGCCAGCAGCGACAGGGGGCTATTGTGGACTGAAGCTTTCTTT.

This clone was recorded a few times. V gene TRBV19 combines with J gene TRBJ2-1; 8 bases fit TRBD1. Germline V gene lookup returns CDR1 LNHDA and CDR2 SQIVND (reference sequence). J lost 6 bases, V lost 6 bases, and 7 bases had no gene match. This CDR3 has 14 amino acids. The CDR3 coding sequence is TGTGCCAGTAGACGCCAGGGGGCACTCAATGAGCAGTTCTTC. Translation gives CASRRQGALNEQFF.

This chain uses TRBV27 with TRBJ2-3; 7 positions agree with TRBD2. Germline assignment: CDR1 MNHEY and CDR2 SMNVEV (reference sequence). V lost 5 bases, J lost 2 bases, and 4 bases stayed unmatched. This CDR3 contains 14 residues. As DNA, the CDR3 is TGTGCCAGCAGTCCGAGGGACTACACAGATACGCAGTATTTT. Amino acid sequence: CASSPRDYTDTQYF.

The J gene is TRBJ2-5, the V gene TRBV5-4, with a possible D match to TRBD1 (6 bases). Germline V gene data show CDR1 as SGHNT and CDR2 as YYREEE (reference sequence). Trimming cost V 2 bases and J 2 bases, with 13 bases left between them. The CDR3 sequence is 15 residues long. The DNA for the CDR3 is TGTGCCAGCAGCTTTATTACAGGGTTACAAGAGACCCAGTACTTC. Residues: CASSFITGLQETQYF.

This chain links TRBV5-5 with TRBJ1-2; D might be TRBD1 (5 bases). Trimming took 1 base from V and 9 from J, leaving 13 bases between them. Germline values: CDR1 SGHKS, CDR2 YYEKEE (reference sequence). This CDR3 is 13 amino acids long. CDR3 DNA sequence: TGTGCCAGCAGCTTGAGTGAAACAGGCAGCTACACCTTC. It codes for CASSLSETGSYTF.

The chain carries TRBV10-3 and TRBJ2-7; no reliable D call. From germline, CDR1 is ENHRY and CDR2 SYGVKD. Between the trimmed V and J ends, which lost 8 bases and 1 base, there was a span of 18 bases. CDR3 size: 15 residues. CDR3 in DNA: TGTGCCATCGGCGGAAGTGGCAGTGGTTCCTACGAGCAGTACTTC. Translating it yields CAIGGSGSGSYEQYF.

The chain couples TRBV15 to TRBJ2-3, with D possibly TRBD2 on 5 matching bases. Germline V lookup: CDR1 LNHNV, CDR2 YYDKDF (reference sequence). V lost 0 bases and J lost 3, with 10 bases in between. The CDR3 is 15 residues long. CDR3 sequence: CATSRDSRTTDTQYF. The CDR3 DNA reads as TGTGCCACCAGCAGAGATTCACGGACTACAGATACGCAGTATTTT. The full variable domain, completed using reference TRBV15 and TRBJ2-3, is DAMVIQNPRYQVTQFGKPVTLSCSQTLNHNVMYWYQQKSSQAPKLLFHYYDKDFNNEADTPDNFQSRRPNTSFCFLDIRSPGLGDTAMYLCATSRDSRTTDTQYFGPGTRLTVL.

The rearrangement links TRBV27 to TRBJ1-4, with no clear D. The V end lost 5 bases, the J end lost 0 bases, and 10 bases lay between the germline ends. The CDR3 length is 15 residues. Germline assignment: CDR1 MNHEY and CDR2 SMNVEV (reference sequence). CDR3 bases: TGTGCCAGCAGTACCGGCGGTGCAACTAATGAAAAACTGTTTTTT. Translation: CASSTGGATNEKLFF.

The chain recombines TRBV6-5 with TRBJ1-1; maybe TRBD1 (6 bases). V was cut by 10 bases and J by 4 bases, with 19 bases left in between. Germline loops: CDR1 MNHEY, CDR2 SVGAGI. The CDR3 loop spans 14 amino acids. CDR3 region: CATQKGEWGTEAFF. The CDR3, as DNA: TGTGCCACCCAGAAGGGGGAGTGGGGCACTGAAGCTTTCTTT.

In this sample, this clone turned up a few times. The CDR3 region is CSVETGTVNEQYF. The CDR3 DNA reads TGCAGCGTTGAAACAGGGACAGTCAACGAGCAGTACTTC. The chain is built from TRBV29-1 and TRBJ2-7; 7 nucleotides line up with TRBD1. CDR1 is SQVTM and CDR2 is ANQGSEA in the germline V gene. The CDR3 consists of 13 residues. Germline trimming cut 2 bases from V and 5 bases from J; bases unmatched to any gene: 6.

The chain carries TRBV12-3 or TRBV12-4 and TRBJ2-1; D may be TRBD2 (6 bases). Between the trimmed V and J ends, which lost 4 bases and 8 bases, there was a span of 12 bases. The CDR3 is 13 residues long. The CDR3 loop reads CASSSSREDEQFF. CDR3 nucleotide sequence: TGTGCCAGCAGTTCCTCAAGGGAGGATGAGCAGTTCTTC.

The chain is built from TRBV28 and TRBJ1-2; D is unclear. The germline V gene encodes CDR1 MDHEN and CDR2 SYDVKM. The CDR3 is 12 residues long. V was pared by 8 bases and J by 1 base, with 8 bases between. Here the CDR3 reads CASQAFNYGYTF. DNA of the CDR3: TGTGCCAGCCAGGCCTTTAACTATGGCTACACCTTC.

The gene calls are TRBV6-5 and TRBJ2-7; 7 nucleotides agree with TRBD1. CDR3 length: 11 amino acids. The germline V gene encodes CDR1 MNHEY and CDR2 SVGAGI. The junction had 1 base not matched to a gene; V was cut back by 10 bases and J by 1 base. CDR3 residues: CATTGSYEQYF. CDR3 nucleotide sequence: TGTGCCACGACAGGGTCCTACGAGCAGTACTTC.

The V and J genes are TRBV2 and TRBJ1-1; D might be TRBD1 (6 bases). Looked up from germline, CDR1 is SNHLY and CDR2 is FYNNEI. This CDR3 has 15 residues. V lost 6 bases and J lost 0, with 14 bases in between. The CDR3 sequence: CASRELGQMNTEAFF. The DNA for the CDR3 is TGTGCCAGCAGAGAGTTAGGACAGATGAACACTGAAGCTTTCTTT.

This rearrangement joins TRBV14 to TRBJ1-6; 9 bases agree with TRBD1. Germline V gene lookup returns CDR1 SGHDN and CDR2 FVKESK. The length of the CDR3 is 15 residues. V lost 4 bases and J lost 9; bases outside the gene matches: 7. CDR3: CASSPLTGGSSPLHF. The CDR3 nucleotides read TGTGCCAGCAGCCCCCTGACAGGGGGTAGTTCACCCCTCCACTTT. Looking up the rest from reference TRBV14 and TRBJ1-6 gives the full variable domain: EAGVTQFPSHSVIEKGQTVTLRCDPISGHDNLYWYRRVMGKEIKFLLHFVKESKQDESGMPNNRFLAERTGGTYSTLKVQPAELEDSGVYFCASSPLTGGSSPLHFGNGTRLTVT.

The chain has TRBV3-1 (or the pseudogene TRBV3-2) and TRBJ1-6, with D perhaps matching TRBD1 (5 bases). Germline V gene lookup returns CDR1 LGHDT and CDR2 YNNKEL (reference sequence). V was cut by 2 bases and J by 7 bases, with 9 bases left in between. The CDR3 spans 14 residues. The CDR3 loop is CASSQRDGNSPLHF. CDR3 nucleotides: TGTGCCAGCAGCCAACGGGACGGGAATTCACCCCTCCACTTT.

The chain employs TRBV25-1 and TRBJ1-5; D remains unclear. V was shortened by 8 bases and J by 4 bases, with 6 bases between the two germline ends. Germline V gives CDR1 MGHDK, CDR2 SYGVNS. The length of the CDR3 is 11 residues. The CDR3 region is CASGVNQPQHF. CDR3 nucleotides: TGTGCCAGCGGTGTAAATCAGCCCCAGCATTTT.

This rearrangement joins TRBV25-1 to TRBJ1-5, with D possibly being TRBD1 (5 bases). This CDR3 region has 17 residues. Germline V gene lookup returns CDR1 MGHDK and CDR2 SYGVNS. Trimming stripped 5 bases from V and 3 bases from J, with 20 bases between. CDR3 bases: TGTGCCAGCAGTATCCCACCGGGACGGCTACCCAATCAGCCCCAGCATTTT. The encoded protein is CASSIPPGRLPNQPQHF.

The chain uses TRBV28 and TRBJ2-2, with 9 nucleotides matching TRBD1. CDR1 MDHEN and CDR2 SYDVKM come from the germline V gene. Unmatched junction bases numbered 3, after V lost 6 bases and J lost 1 base. The CDR3 runs 15 residues. The CDR3 reads CASRGQGWNTGELFF. The CDR3 DNA sequence: TGTGCCAGCAGGGGACAGGGATGGAACACCGGGGAGCTGTTTTTT.

This clone was counted between two and nine times. The chain links TRBV28 to TRBJ2-7; either TRBD1 or TRBD2 may supply D (5 bases each). Trimming shortened V by 6 bases and J by 6 bases, and 21 bases separated the two germline ends. The CDR3 has 15 amino acids. Germline values: CDR1 MDHEN, CDR2 SYDVKM. The CDR3 loop reads CASRISGTRLGEQYF. The CDR3 DNA sequence: TGTGCCAGCAGGATATCCGGGACCCGGCTTGGCGAGCAGTACTTC.

The gene calls are TRBV19 and TRBJ1-4; no clear D gene. The CDR3 loop spans 15 amino acids. Trimming removed 6 bases at V and 4 bases at J, with 15 bases between. Germline CDR1 and CDR2: LNHDA and SQIVND (reference sequence). CDR3: CASREISGGNEKLFF. The CDR3 region has the DNA TGTGCCAGTAGGGAAATATCAGGTGGTAATGAAAAACTGTTTTTT. The whole variable domain, remainder taken from reference TRBV19 and TRBJ1-4, is DGGITQSPKYLFRKEGQNVTLSCEQNLNHDAMYWYRQDPGQGLRLIYYSQIVNDFQKGDIAEGYSVSREKKESFPLTVTSAQKNPTAFYLCASREISGGNEKLFFGSGTQLSVL.

This chain connects TRBV18 to TRBJ1-1; D remains ambiguous. The CDR3 runs 14 residues. Trimming stripped 3 bases from V and 3 bases from J, with 11 bases between. Germline V gene sequence: CDR1 KGHSH, CDR2 LQKENI. CDR3 coding DNA: TGTGCCAGCTCACCCCTATCAGGAGACACTGAAGCTTTCTTT. This gives the protein CASSPLSGDTEAFF.